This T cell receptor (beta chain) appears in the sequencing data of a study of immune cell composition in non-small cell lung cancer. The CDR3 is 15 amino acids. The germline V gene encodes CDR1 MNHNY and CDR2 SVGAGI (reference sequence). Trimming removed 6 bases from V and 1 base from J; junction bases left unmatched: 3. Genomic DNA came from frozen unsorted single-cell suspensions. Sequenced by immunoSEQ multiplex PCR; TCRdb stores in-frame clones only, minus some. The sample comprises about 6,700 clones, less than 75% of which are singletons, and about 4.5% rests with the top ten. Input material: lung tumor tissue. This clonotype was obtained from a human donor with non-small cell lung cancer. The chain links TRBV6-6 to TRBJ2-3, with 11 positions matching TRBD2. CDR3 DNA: TGTGCCAGCAGGGGGGGACTAGCGGGCACAGATACGCAGTATTTT. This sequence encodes CASRGGLAGTDTQYF.